The present T cell receptor (beta chain) was sequenced within a study of shared clonotypes between healthy human individuals. Data came from immunoSEQ multiplex PCR; TCRdb stores just in-frame clones and leaves some out. The data show about 990,000 clones, around 78% seen once. Germline V gene lookup returns CDR1 LGHNA and CDR2 YNFKEQ. V shed 3 bases and J 7 bases; nucleotides not matched to a gene: 5. This CDR3 contains 14 residues. Sequencing was performed on memory CD4+ T cells from PBMCs. The subset here: CD45RA-negative fraction. The TCR comes from a man younger than 30 in good health. Some clones in this sample may be carry-over from other donors' samples. The chain recombines TRBV4-2 with TRBJ2-7; 11 bases match TRBD2. The CDR3 here is CASSHTSGSGEQYF. CDR3 coding DNA: TGTGCCAGCAGCCACACTAGCGGGAGTGGGGAGCAGTACTTC.